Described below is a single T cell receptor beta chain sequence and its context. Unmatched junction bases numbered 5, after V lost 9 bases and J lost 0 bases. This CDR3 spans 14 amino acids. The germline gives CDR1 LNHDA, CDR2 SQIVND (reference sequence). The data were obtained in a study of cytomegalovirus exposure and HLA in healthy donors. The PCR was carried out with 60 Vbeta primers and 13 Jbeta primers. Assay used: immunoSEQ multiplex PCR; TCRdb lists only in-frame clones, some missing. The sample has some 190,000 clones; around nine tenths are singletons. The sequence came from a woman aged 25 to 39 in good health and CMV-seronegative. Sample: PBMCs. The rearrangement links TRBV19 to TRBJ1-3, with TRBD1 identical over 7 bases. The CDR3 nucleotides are TGTGCCAGCGGCGGGACAGCCTCTGGAAACACCATATATTTT. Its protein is CASGGTASGNTIYF.